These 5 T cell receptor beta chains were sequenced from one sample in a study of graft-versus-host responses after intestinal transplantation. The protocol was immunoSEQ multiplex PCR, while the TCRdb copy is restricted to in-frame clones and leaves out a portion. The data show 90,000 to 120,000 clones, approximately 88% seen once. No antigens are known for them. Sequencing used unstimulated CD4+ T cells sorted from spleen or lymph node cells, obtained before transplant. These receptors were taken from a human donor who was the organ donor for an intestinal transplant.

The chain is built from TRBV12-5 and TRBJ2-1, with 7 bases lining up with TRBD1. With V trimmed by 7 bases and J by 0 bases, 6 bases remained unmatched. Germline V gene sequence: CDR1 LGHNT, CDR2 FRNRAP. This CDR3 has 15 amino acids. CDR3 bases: TGTGCTAGTGCCCCGGGACAGAGCTCCTACAATGAGCAGTTCTTC. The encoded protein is CASAPGQSSYNEQFF.

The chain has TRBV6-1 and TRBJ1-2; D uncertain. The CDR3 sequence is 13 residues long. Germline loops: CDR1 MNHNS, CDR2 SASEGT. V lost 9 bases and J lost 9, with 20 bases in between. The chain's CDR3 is CASKKAGLKSYTF. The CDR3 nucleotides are TGTGCCAGTAAGAAGGCGGGGTTAAAGAGCTACACCTTC.

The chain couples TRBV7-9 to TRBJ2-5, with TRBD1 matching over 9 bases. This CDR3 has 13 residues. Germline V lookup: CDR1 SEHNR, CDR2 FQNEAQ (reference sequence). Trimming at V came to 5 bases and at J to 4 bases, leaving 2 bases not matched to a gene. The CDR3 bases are TGTGCCAGCAGCCGGGGACAGGGAGAGACCCAGTACTTC. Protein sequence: CASSRGQGETQYF.

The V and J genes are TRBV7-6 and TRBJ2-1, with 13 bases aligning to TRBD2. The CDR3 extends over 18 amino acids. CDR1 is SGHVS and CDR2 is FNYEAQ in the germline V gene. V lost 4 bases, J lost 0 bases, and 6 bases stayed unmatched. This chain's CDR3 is CASSSIRTSGGSYNEQFF. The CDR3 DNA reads TGTGCCAGCAGCTCGATACGGACTAGCGGGGGCTCCTACAATGAGCAGTTCTTC.

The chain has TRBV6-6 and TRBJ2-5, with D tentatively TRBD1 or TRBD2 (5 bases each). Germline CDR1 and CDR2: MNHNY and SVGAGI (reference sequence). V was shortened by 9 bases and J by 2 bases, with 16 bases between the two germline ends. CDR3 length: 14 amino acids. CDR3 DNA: TGTGCCAGTTCAAGGGGACGGGGTCAAGAGACCCAGTACTTC. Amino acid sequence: CASSRGRGQETQYF.